Listed below are T cell receptor beta chains from one sample, sequenced in a study of cytomegalovirus exposure and HLA in healthy donors. Profiled with immunoSEQ multiplex PCR; TCRdb holds only in-frame clones, not every one. Here the sample table reports approximately 70,000 clones. Source material: PBMCs. The receptors here all came from a woman in her twenties or thirties in good health and CMV-seronegative. Both conserved end residues are part of each CDR3. The D gene is left open where the match is weak.

V gene,D gene,J gene,CDR3 DNA,CDR3 protein
TRBV30,.,TRBJ1-6,TGTGCCTGCGGAAAGCAGGGTACCAAATTGACACCCCTCCACTTT,CACGKQGTKLTPLHF
TRBV5-4,TRBD2,TRBJ2-1,TGTGCCACTACCCTTCTAGCGGGAGTCAGGAATGAGCAGTTCTTC,CATTLLAGVRNEQFF
TRBV9,.,TRBJ1-6,TGTGCCAGCAGCGAAACCATGCAGGGTGTAATTACTGGTTCACCCCTCCACTTT,CASSETMQGVITGSPLHF
TRBV11-2,TRBD1,TRBJ1-2,TGTGCCAGCAGCTTGGAGAGACAGGGTGGCTACACCTTC,CASSLERQGGYTF
TRBV6-1,.,TRBJ1-3,TGTGCCAGCAGTGACACGGGGGGCGCCGGAAACACCATATATTTT,CASSDTGGAGNTIYF
TRBV13,.,TRBJ2-1,TGTGCCAGCAGCTCTCAGGACAGCTCCTACAATGAGCAGTTCTTC,CASSSQDSSYNEQFF
TRBV29-1,TRBD1,TRBJ2-7,TGCAGCGTTGGGGGACAGGGAAGGGCCGAGCAGTACTTC,CSVGGQGRAEQYF
TRBV7-6,.,TRBJ2-7,TGTGCCAGCAGCTCAAGGCGCAGGGGCTCCTACGAGCAGTACTTC,CASSSRRRGSYEQYF
TRBV5-6,.,TRBJ1-4,TGTGCCAGCAGCTTGGTTGAGACTAATGAAAAACTGTTTTTT,CASSLVETNEKLFF
TRBV28,TRBD1,TRBJ2-1,TGTGCCAGCAGCCCTGACGGACAGGGGCTCTACAATGAGCAGTTCTTC,CASSPDGQGLYNEQFF
TRBV4-2,TRBD2,TRBJ2-3,TGTGCCAGCAGCCAAACTAGCGGGGTCACAGATACGCAGTATTTT,CASSQTSGVTDTQYF
TRBV6-4,TRBD1,TRBJ2-2,TGTGCCAGCAGTGATGGACAGGGTGGAACCGGGGAGCTGTTTTTT,CASSDGQGGTGELFF
TRBV20-1,.,TRBJ1-4,TGCAGTGCTAGATCGGATGAAAAACTGTTTTTT,CSARSDEKLFF
TRBV7-6,TRBD1,TRBJ1-4,TGTGCCAGCAGCCTCCGGGACAGCGAAAAACTGTTTTTT,CASSLRDSEKLFF
TRBV29-1,.,TRBJ2-7,TGCAGCGTTGAGGGTGGCGGCTACGAGCAGTACTTC,CSVEGGGYEQYF
TRBV6-5,.,TRBJ2-3,TGTGCCAGCAGTCTCTCACAGGGGGGGACGCAGTATTTT,CASSLSQGGTQYF
TRBV5-1,.,TRBJ1-5,TGCGCCAGCAGCCCACAAGGGTCGGGGGGGGATCAGCCCCAGCATTTT,CASSPQGSGGDQPQHF
TRBV30,.,TRBJ1-6,TGTGCCTGGACCCAAGGACAGCTTAATTCACCCCTCCACTTT,CAWTQGQLNSPLHF
TRBV27,TRBD1,TRBJ1-1,TGTGCCAGCAGTTCCCCAGGGGGATCGAACACTGAAGCTTTCTTT,CASSSPGGSNTEAFF
TRBV30,.,TRBJ1-4,TGTGCCTGGAGTGGGGGCTCTAATGAAAAACTGTTTTTT,CAWSGGSNEKLFF
TRBV6-1,.,TRBJ1-2,TGTGCCAGCATCTCGACAGGTACCTATGGCTACACCTTC,CASISTGTYGYTF
TRBV5-6,TRBD1,TRBJ2-7,TGTGCCAGCATCCACAGACAGGGGAGCTCCTACGAGCAGTACTTC,CASIHRQGSSYEQYF
TRBV30,TRBD2,TRBJ2-3,TGTGCCTGGAGTGTCGGTCTAGCGGGAGATACGCAGTATTTT,CAWSVGLAGDTQYF
TRBV25-1,.,TRBJ2-4,TGTGCCAGCAGTGATAGCGGAGCCAAAAACATTCAGTACTTC,CASSDSGAKNIQYF
TRBV7-7,.,TRBJ2-5,TGTGCTAGCAGCCGTAGGTTACAGGGTGGGGAGACCCAGTACTTC,CASSRRLQGGETQYF
TRBV18,.,TRBJ1-6,TGTGCCAGCTCACGGACCGGAGGGCAGGGTAATTCACCCCTCCACTTT,CASSRTGGQGNSPLHF
TRBV9,.,TRBJ2-5,TGTGCCAGCAGCGTAGGAGGAGCCGAAGAGACCCAGTACTTC,CASSVGGAEETQYF
TRBV11-2,TRBD1,TRBJ2-7,TGTGCCACCCGCCGGCCGGGACAGGTGGTTGGGAAGCAGTACTTC,CATRRPGQVVGKQYF
TRBV2,TRBD2,TRBJ2-3,TGTGCCAGCATTGAGCGGGGACTCACAGATACGCAGTATTTT,CASIERGLTDTQYF
TRBV5-5,.,TRBJ1-5,TGTGCCAGCAGCTGGACAGTTTATAGCAATCAGCCCCAGCATTTT,CASSWTVYSNQPQHF
TRBV5-1,TRBD1,TRBJ1-3,TGCGCCAGCAGCTCGTCATACAGGGGCCCTGGAAACAACATATATTTT,CASSSSYRGPGNNIYF
TRBV28,TRBD2,TRBJ2-7,TGTGCCAGCAGTTTATCGGCTAGCGGGAGGGACGAGCAGTACTTC,CASSLSASGRDEQYF
TRBV6-5,.,TRBJ1-2,TGTGCCAGCAGCTCGACAGACCTCTATGGCTACACCTTC,CASSSTDLYGYTF
TRBV15,.,TRBJ1-5,TGTGCCACCAGCAGTCCCCCGGGCAGGGAGGGAGGGACCCAGCATTTT,CATSSPPGREGGTQHF
TRBV12-5,TRBD2,TRBJ2-5,TGTGCTAGTGGTTTGGGACTAGCGGGAGGGGTTGGAGAGACCCAGTACTTC,CASGLGLAGGVGETQYF
TRBV13,.,TRBJ2-1,TGTGCCAGCAGCTCCGACACTCACAATGAGCAGTTCTTC,CASSSDTHNEQFF
TRBV19,TRBD1,TRBJ2-1,TGTGCCAGTAGTATAGGGGACAGTTCCTACAATGAGCAGTTCTTC,CASSIGDSSYNEQFF
TRBV7-2,.,TRBJ2-5,TGTGCCAGCAGCTTCGAAGCTTTAGAGACCCAGTACTTC,CASSFEALETQYF
TRBV4-2,TRBD2,TRBJ2-1,TGTGCCAGCAGCCAAGATGATGTGACTAGCGGGAGGAGCGATGAGCAGTTCTTC,CASSQDDVTSGRSDEQFF
TRBV9,TRBD2,TRBJ2-1,TGTGCCAGCAGCGACCCAGCGGCGGGAGCTAACCACAATGAGCAGTTCTTC,CASSDPAAGANHNEQFF
TRBV7-9,.,TRBJ2-1,TGTGCCAGCAGTCCGGGAGGCCAGGGGAACCCCAATGAGCAGTTCTTC,CASSPGGQGNPNEQFF